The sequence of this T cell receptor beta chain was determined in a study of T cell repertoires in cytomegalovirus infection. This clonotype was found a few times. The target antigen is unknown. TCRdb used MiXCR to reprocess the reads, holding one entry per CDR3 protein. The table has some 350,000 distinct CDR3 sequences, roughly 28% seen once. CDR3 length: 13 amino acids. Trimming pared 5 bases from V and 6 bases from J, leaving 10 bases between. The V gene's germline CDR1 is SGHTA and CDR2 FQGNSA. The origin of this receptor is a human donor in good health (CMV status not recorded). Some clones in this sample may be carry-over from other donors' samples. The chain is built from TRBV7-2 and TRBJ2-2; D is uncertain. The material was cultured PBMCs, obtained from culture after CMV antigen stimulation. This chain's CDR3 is CASSPPRPGELFF. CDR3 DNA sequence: TGTGCCAGCAGCCCGCCCCGCCCCGGGGAGCTGTTTTTT.